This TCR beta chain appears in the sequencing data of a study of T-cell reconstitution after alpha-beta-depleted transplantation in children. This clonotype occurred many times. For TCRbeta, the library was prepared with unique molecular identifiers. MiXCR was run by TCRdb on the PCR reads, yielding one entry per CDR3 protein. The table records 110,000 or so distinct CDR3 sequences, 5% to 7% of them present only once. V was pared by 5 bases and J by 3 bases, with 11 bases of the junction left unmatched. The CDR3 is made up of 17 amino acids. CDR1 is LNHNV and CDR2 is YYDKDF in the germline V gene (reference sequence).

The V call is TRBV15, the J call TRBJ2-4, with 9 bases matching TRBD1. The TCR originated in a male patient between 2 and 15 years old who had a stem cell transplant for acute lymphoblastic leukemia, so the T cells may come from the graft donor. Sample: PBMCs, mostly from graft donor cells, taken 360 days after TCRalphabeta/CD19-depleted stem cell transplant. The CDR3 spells CATSLPGQGISKNIQYF. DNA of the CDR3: TGTGCCACCAGCTTACCGGGACAGGGAATTAGCAAAAACATTCAGTACTTC.